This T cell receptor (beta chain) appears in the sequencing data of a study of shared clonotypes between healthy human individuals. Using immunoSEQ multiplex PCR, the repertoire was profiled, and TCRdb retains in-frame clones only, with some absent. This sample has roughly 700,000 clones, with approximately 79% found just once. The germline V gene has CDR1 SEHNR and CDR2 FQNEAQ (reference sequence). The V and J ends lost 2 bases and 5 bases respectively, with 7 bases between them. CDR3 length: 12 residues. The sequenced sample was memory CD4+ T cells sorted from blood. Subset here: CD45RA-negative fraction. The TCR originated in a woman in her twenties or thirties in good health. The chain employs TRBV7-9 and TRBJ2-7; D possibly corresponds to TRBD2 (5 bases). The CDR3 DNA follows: TGTGCCAGCAGCTTAATCGGGGACGAGCAGTACTTC. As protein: CASSLIGDEQYF.